This record looks at one TCR beta chain sequence and its context. Germline V lookup: CDR1 SQVTM, CDR2 ANQGSEA. The CDR3 covers 14 residues. V was cut by 6 bases and J by 2 bases, with 16 bases left in between. Original handling: The assay estimated nucleated cells by amplifying reference gene primers. The repertoire was sequenced with immunoSEQ multiplex PCR; TCRdb's copy has only in-frame clones and lacks some. V and J calls and clone size come straight from that table; D and trimming were deduced from the DNA. The table has fewer than 300,000 clones, about 85% seen once. This sample was included in a study of blood T cell repertoires in COVID-19. Study overall: Both acute and convalescent COVID-19 samples were obtained from the United States, Italy and Spain. T cells, B-cell-depleted T cells, or PBMCs supplied cDNA or gDNA.

The chain is built from TRBV29-1 and TRBJ1-1, with D tentatively TRBD1 (6 bases). This TCR was sampled from a human donor in a cohort sampled during active COVID-19. Sequences were obtained from peripheral blood. In DNA, the CDR3 is TGCAGCGTCCGTAAACAGGGTTATAACACTGAAGCTTTCTTT. It yields the protein CSVRKQGYNTEAFF.